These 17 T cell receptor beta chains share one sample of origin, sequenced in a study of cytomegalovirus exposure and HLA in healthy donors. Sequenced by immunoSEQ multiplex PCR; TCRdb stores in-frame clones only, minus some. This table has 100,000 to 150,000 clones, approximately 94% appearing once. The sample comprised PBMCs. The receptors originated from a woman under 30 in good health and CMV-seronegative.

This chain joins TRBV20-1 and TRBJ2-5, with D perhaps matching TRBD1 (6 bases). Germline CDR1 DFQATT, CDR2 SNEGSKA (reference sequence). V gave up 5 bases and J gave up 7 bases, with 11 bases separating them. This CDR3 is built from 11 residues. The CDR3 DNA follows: TGCAGTGCTTTACTGGGGGCGACCCAGTACTTC. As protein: CSALLGATQYF.

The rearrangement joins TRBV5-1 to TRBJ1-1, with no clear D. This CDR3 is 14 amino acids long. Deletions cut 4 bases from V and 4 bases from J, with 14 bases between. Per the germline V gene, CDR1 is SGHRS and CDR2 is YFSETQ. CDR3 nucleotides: TGCGCCAGCAGCCAGCAGAGGGTGGGCACTGAAGCTTTCTTT. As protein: CASSQQRVGTEAFF.

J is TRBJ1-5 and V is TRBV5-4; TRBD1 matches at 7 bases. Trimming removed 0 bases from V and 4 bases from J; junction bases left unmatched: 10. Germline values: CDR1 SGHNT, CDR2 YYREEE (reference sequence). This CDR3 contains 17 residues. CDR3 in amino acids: CASSLGAGGRSNQPQHF. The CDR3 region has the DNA TGTGCCAGCAGCTTGGGCGCAGGGGGACGATCGAATCAGCCCCAGCATTTT.

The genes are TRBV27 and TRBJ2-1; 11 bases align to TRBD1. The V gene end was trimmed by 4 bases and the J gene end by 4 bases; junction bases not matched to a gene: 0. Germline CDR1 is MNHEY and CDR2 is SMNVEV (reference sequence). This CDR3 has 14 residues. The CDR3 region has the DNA TGTGCCAGCAGTTGGGACAGGGGGTACAATGAGCAGTTCTTC. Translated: CASSWDRGYNEQFF.

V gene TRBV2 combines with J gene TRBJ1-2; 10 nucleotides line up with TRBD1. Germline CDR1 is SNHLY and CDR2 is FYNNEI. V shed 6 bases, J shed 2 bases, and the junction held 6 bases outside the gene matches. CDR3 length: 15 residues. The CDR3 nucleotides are TGTGCCAGCAGCCCGACAGGGGGCGCCAACTATGGCTACACCTTC. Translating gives CASSPTGGANYGYTF.

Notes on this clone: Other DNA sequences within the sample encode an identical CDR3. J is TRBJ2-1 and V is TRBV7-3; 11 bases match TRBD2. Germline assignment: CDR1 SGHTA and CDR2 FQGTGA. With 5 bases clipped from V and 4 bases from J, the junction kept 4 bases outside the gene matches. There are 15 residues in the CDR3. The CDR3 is CASSPGTSGYNEQFF. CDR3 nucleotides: TGTGCCAGCAGCCCTGGGACTAGCGGATACAATGAGCAGTTCTTC. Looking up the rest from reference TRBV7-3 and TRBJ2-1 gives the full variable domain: GAGVSQTPSNKVTEKGKYVELRCDPISGHTALYWYRQSLGQGPEFLIYFQGTGAADDSGLPNDRFFAVRPEGSVSTLKIQRTERGDSAVYLCASSPGTSGYNEQFFGPGTRLTVL.

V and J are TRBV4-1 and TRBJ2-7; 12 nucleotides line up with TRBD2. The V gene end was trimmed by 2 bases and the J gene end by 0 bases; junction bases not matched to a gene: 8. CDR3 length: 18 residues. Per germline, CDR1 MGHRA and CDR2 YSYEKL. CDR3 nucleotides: TGCGCCAGCAGCCAACCGACTAGCGGGGGACCCAGCTCCTACGAGCAGTACTTC. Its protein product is CASSQPTSGGPSSYEQYF.

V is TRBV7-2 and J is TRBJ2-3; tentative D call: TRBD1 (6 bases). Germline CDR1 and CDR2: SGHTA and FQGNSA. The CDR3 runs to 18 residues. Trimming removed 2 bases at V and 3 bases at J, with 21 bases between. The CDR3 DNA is TGTGCCAGCAGCTTAAGGCAGGGGCTTCCCGTAAGGACAGATACGCAGTATTTT. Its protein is CASSLRQGLPVRTDTQYF.

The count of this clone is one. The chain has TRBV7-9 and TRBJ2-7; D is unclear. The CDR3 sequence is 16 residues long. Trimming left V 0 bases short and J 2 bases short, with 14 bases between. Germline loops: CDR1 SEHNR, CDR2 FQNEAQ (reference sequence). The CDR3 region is CASSLARHQNTYEQYF. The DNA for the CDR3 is TGTGCCAGCAGCTTAGCCAGACACCAGAATACCTACGAGCAGTACTTC.

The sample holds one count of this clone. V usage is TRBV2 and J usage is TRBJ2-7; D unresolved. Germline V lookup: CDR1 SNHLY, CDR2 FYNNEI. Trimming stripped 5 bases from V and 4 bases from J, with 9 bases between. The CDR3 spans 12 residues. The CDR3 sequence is CASSPLRYEQYF. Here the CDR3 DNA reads TGTGCCAGCAGTCCGCTTCGGTACGAGCAGTACTTC.

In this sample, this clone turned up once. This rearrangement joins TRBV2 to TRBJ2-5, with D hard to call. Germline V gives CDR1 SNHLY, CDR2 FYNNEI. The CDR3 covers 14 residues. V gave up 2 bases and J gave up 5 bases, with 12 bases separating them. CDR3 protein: CASSEPNTWETQYF. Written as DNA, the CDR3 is TGTGCCAGCAGTGAACCGAACACCTGGGAGACCCAGTACTTC.

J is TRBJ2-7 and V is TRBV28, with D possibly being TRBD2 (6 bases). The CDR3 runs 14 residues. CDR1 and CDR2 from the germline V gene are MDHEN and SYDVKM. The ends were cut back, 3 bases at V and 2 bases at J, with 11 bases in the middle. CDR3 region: CASSLEGTPYEQYF. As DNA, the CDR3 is TGTGCCAGCAGTTTGGAGGGGACCCCCTACGAGCAGTACTTC.

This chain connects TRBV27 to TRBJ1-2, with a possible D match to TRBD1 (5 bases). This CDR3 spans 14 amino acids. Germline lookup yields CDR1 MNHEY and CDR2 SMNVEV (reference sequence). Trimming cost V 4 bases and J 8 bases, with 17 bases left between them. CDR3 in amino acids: CASSSIVEQEGYTF. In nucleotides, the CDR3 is TGTGCCAGCAGTTCGATTGTCGAACAGGAAGGCTACACCTTC.

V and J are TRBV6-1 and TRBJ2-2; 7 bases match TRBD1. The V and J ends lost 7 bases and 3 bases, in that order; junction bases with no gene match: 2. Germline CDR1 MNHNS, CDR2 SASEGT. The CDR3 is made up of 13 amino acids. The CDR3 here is CASNQGDTGELFF. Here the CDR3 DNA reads TGTGCCAGCAATCAGGGGGACACCGGGGAGCTGTTTTTT.

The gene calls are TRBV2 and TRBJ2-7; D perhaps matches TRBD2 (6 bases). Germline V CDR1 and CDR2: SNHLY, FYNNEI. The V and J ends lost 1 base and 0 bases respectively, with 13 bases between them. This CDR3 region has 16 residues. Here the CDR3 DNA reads TGTGCCAGCAGTGAAGTCGGCGGGGAGAGCTCCTACGAGCAGTACTTC. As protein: CASSEVGGESSYEQYF.

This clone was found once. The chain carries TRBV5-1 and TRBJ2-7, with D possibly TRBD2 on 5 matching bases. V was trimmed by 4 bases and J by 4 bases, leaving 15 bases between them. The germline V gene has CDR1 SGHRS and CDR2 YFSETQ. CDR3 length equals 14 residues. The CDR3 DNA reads TGCGCCAGCAGCGCCCGGGGTGAGGGATACGAGCAGTACTTC. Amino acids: CASSARGEGYEQYF.

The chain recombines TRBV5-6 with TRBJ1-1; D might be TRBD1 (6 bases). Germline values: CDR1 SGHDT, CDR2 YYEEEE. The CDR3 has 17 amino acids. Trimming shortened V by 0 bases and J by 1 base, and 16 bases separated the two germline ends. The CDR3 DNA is TGTGCCAGCAGCTTGGCCGGGGAGACAGGATGGAACACTGAAGCTTTCTTT. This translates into CASSLAGETGWNTEAFF.